What follows is one T cell receptor beta chain and its context. Produced via immunoSEQ multiplex PCR; TCRdb's table is partial and in-frame only. The sample contains about 53,000 clones, about 85% of which appear only once. The length of the CDR3 is 13 residues. V lost 5 bases, J lost 3 bases, and 4 bases stayed unmatched. CDR1 and CDR2 from the germline V gene are SGHTA and FQGNSA. The data derive from a study of control samples from healthy donors and cancer patients. This chain connects TRBV7-2 to TRBJ2-7; 7 bases line up with TRBD1. Sequencing used PBMCs. This receptor was identified in a man aged 55-75 years with head and neck cancer. CDR3 loop: CASSRDSRYEQYF. The DNA for the CDR3 is TGTGCCAGCAGCCGGGACAGCCGCTACGAGCAGTACTTC.